A selection of T cell receptor beta chains follows, all from one sample in a study of blood T cell repertoires in COVID-19. Data came from immunoSEQ multiplex PCR; TCRdb stores just in-frame clones and leaves some out. This table has 300,000 or so clones, roughly 92% appearing once. Sequencing was done on a sample of peripheral blood. These receptors all stem from a woman under 40 with COVID-19, enrolled during active disease. Both conserved end residues are part of each CDR3. A D gene is named only where the DNA matches it firmly. Not every row has a clone size; where given, it reads once, few, many or a size class.

clone_size	v_call	d_call	j_call	cdr3_nt	cdr3_aa
.	TRBV6-6	TRBD1	TRBJ1-2	TGTGCCAGCAGTTACTCGAGTACCAGGGGGGTAAGGGGCTACACCTTC	CASSYSSTRGVRGYTF
.	TRBV18	TRBD2	TRBJ2-1	TGTGCCAGCGCCTCTAGCGGGAGTGGGGTTGAGCAGTTCTTC	CASASSGSGVEQFF
.	TRBV6-5	.	TRBJ2-1	TGTGCCAGCAGTATTCTGCGGAAGGATGAGCAGTTCTTC	CASSILRKDEQFF
.	TRBV18	.	TRBJ1-2	TGTGCCAGCTCACCCGCACAAAACTATGGCTACACCTTC	CASSPAQNYGYTF
.	TRBV30	TRBD2	TRBJ2-5	TGTGCCTGGAGTAGGGGACTAGCGGGAGGGGCGGGGACCCAGTACTTC	CAWSRGLAGGAGTQYF
once	TRBV24-1	TRBD1	TRBJ1-5	TGTGCCACCAGTGATCAGGGGGGCTTCAATCAGCCCCAGCATTTT	CATSDQGGFNQPQHF
.	TRBV3-1/TRBV3-2	.	TRBJ2-1	TGTGCCAGCAGCCAACGATCTAGTTCCTACAATGAGCAGTTCTTC	CASSQRSSSYNEQFF
few	TRBV3-1/TRBV3-2	.	TRBJ1-4	TGTGCCAGCAGCCAAAGGAGGGGCAGCAATGAAAAACTGTTTTTT	CASSQRRGSNEKLFF
.	TRBV29-1	.	TRBJ1-2	TGCAGCGACACAGACGGGCGGCAGGGCGGCTATGGCTACACCTTC	CSDTDGRQGGYGYTF
.	TRBV19	TRBD1	TRBJ2-3	TGTGCCAGTAGTATTAAGGCGGGACAGGAGAACTTCACTAGCACAGATACGCAGTATTTT	CASSIKAGQENFTSTDTQYF
.	TRBV3-1/TRBV3-2	TRBD1	TRBJ1-3	TGTGCCAGCAGCCCGGGACAGGGGGCAAGCACTGGAAACACCATATATTTT	CASSPGQGASTGNTIYF
.	TRBV12-5	.	TRBJ1-1	TGTGCTAGTGCCCTAGGCCCAAATGAAGCTTTCTTT	CASALGPNEAFF
few	TRBV11-2	TRBD1	TRBJ1-2	TGTGCCAGCAGCTTCGGGACAGGGGGCGGGTATGGCTACACCTTC	CASSFGTGGGYGYTF
.	TRBV5-4	TRBD1	TRBJ1-2	TGTGCCAGCACCCAGGGACAGAACTATGGCTACACCTTC	CASTQGQNYGYTF
once	TRBV29-1	.	TRBJ2-7	TGCAGCGTTGGCGGAGGGATTAGCGAGCAGTACTTC	CSVGGGISEQYF
.	TRBV3-1/TRBV3-2	.	TRBJ2-7	TGTGCCAGCAGCCTTCAAGAGAAACTTTACGAGCAGTACTTC	CASSLQEKLYEQYF
.	TRBV4-1	TRBD2	TRBJ2-1	TGCGCCAGCAGCCTAGTAGCGGGTAAGGCTCACAATGAGCAGTTCTTC	CASSLVAGKAHNEQFF
once	TRBV15	.	TRBJ1-3	TGTGCCACCAGCAGAGATTGGGCCGAGGGCAACACCATATATTTT	CATSRDWAEGNTIYF
.	TRBV30	TRBD2	TRBJ2-3	TGTGCCTGGAGTGGAGGGGGTTTCGGCGGGAGGGCAGATACGCAGTATTTT	CAWSGGGFGGRADTQYF
.	TRBV27	.	TRBJ2-5	TGTGCCAGCAGTTCCGGACTGAAACAAGAGACCCAGTACTTC	CASSSGLKQETQYF